Reported below is one T cell receptor beta chain. Its antigen is currently unknown. Patients with chemo-refractory metastatic non-small-cell lung cancer received focal radiation plus CTLA-4 blockade with ipilimumab. Libraries were prepared by immunoSEQ multiplex PCR; TCRdb keeps only in-frame clonotypes and omits some of them. The sample lists 60,000 to 70,000 clones, 70% to 80% occurring once. This specimen belongs to a study of radiotherapy plus CTLA-4 blockade in lung cancer. Background on the study: Around 19% of enrolled patients responded objectively, and more than 25% had disease control.

Study observations and caveats: After treatment with radiotherapy plus ipilimumab, TCR clones that came from the tumor expanded in blood.

The clonotype was recovered from a human donor with non-small cell lung cancer who had a complete response to radiotherapy plus ipilimumab. Sequenced material: peripheral blood, taken from a patient treated with radiotherapy plus ipilimumab.

CDR3 amino acids: CASSPLWAFSGNTIYF. CDR3 coding DNA: TGCGCCAGCAGCCCCTTGTGGGCATTCTCTGGAAACACCATATATTTT. This chain links TRBV4-1 with TRBJ1-3; D not resolved. V was shortened by 4 bases and J by 0 bases, with 13 bases between the two germline ends. CDR3 length equals 16 residues. The germline V gene has CDR1 MGHRA and CDR2 YSYEKL.